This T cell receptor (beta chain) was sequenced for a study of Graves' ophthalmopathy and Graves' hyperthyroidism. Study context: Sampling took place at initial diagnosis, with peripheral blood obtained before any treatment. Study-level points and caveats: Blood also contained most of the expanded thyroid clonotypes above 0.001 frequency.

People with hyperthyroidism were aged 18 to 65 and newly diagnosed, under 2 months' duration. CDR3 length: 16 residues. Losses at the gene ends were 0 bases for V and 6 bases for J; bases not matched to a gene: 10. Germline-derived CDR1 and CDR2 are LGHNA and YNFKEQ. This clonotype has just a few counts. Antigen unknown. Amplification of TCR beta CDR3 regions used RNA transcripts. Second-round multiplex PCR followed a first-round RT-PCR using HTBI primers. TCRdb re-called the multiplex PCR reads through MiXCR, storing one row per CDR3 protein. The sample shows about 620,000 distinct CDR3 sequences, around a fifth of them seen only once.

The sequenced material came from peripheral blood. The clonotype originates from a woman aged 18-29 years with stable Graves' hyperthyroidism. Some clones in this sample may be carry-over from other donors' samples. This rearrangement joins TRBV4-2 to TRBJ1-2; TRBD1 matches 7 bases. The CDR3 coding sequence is TGTGCCAGCAGCCAAGACAGAGACAGGGTAGCGGATGGCTACACCTTC. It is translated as CASSQDRDRVADGYTF.